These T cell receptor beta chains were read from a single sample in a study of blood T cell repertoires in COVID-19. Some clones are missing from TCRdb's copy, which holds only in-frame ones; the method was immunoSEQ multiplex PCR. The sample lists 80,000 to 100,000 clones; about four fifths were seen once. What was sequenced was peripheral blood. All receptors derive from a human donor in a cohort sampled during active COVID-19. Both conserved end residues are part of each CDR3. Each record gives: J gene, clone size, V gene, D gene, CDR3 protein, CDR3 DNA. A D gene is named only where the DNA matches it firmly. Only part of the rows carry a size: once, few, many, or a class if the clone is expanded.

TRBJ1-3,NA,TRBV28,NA,CASSLSSRNTIYF,TGTGCCAGCAGTTTATCGTCTAGAAACACCATATATTTT
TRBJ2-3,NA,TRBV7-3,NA,CASSLQRGDTQYF,TGTGCCAGCAGCCTTCAACGAGGCGATACGCAGTATTTT
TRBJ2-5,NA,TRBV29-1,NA,CSGSGQETQYF,TGCAGCGGTTCGGGACAAGAGACCCAGTACTTC
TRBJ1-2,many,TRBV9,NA,CASSPSNYGYTF,TGTGCCAGCAGCCCGTCCAACTATGGCTACACCTTC
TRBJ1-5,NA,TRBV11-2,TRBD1,CASSSKTGGGSQPQHF,TGTGCCAGCAGCTCCAAGACAGGGGGCGGAAGTCAGCCCCAGCATTTT
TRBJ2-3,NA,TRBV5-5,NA,CASSLGQGPYTADTQYF,TGTGCCAGCAGCTTGGGGCAGGGGCCCTACACGGCAGATACGCAGTATTTT
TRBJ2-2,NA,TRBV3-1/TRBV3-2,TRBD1,CASSQDVERQGAVANTGELFF,TGTGCCAGCAGCCAAGATGTGGAGAGGCAGGGGGCTGTCGCGAACACCGGGGAGCTGTTTTTT
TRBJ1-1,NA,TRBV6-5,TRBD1,CASSLTGANTEAFF,TGTGCCAGCAGTTTGACAGGGGCTAACACTGAAGCTTTCTTT
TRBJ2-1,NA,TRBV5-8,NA,CASSAYTGKISYNEQFF,TGTGCCAGCAGCGCGTATACAGGGAAAATTTCCTACAATGAGCAGTTCTTC
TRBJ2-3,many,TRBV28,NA,CASSFAAEGQYF,TGTGCCAGCAGTTTCGCCGCCGAGGGGCAGTATTTT
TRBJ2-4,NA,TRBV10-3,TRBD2,CAIRGTSGGAVKNIQYF,TGTGCCATCAGGGGAACTAGCGGGGGGGCGGTCAAAAACATTCAGTACTTC
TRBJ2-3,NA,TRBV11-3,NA,CASSLVGEMTDTQYF,TGTGCCAGCAGCCTAGTCGGGGAAATGACAGATACGCAGTATTTT
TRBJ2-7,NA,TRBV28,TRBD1,CASRLQGTGDEQYF,TGTGCCAGCAGGTTACAAGGGACAGGGGATGAGCAGTACTTC
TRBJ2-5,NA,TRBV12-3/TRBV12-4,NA,CASSPPGIETQYF,TGTGCCAGCAGTCCCCCAGGGATCGAGACCCAGTACTTC
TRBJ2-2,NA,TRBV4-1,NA,CASSQEWGDTGELFF,TGCGCCAGCAGCCAAGAATGGGGCGACACCGGGGAGCTGTTTTTT
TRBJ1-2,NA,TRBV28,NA,CASTLASLNVGAKPDGYTF,TGTGCCAGCACTTTAGCCTCTCTCAACGTAGGGGCGAAACCCGATGGCTACACCTTC
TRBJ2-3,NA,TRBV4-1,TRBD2,CASSLLAGGPDTQYF,TGCGCCAGCAGCCTTCTAGCGGGGGGGCCTGATACGCAGTATTTT
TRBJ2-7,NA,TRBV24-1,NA,CATRGGAGEYEQYF,TGTGCCACCAGAGGAGGGGCAGGTGAATACGAGCAGTACTTC
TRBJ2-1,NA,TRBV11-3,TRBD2,CASTQPRGGMSNEQFF,TGTGCCAGCACGCAACCACGCGGGGGAATGAGCAATGAGCAGTTCTTC
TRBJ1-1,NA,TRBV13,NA,CASSYPPTESPNTEAFF,TGTGCCAGCAGCTACCCCCCTACAGAGTCCCCGAACACTGAAGCTTTCTTT
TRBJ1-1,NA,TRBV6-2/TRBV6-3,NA,CASSYDWSNTEAFF,TGTGCCAGCAGTTACGACTGGAGTAACACTGAAGCTTTCTTT
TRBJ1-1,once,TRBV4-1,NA,CASSIPGTQNTEAFF,TGCGCCAGCAGCATACCCGGGACTCAAAACACTGAAGCTTTCTTT
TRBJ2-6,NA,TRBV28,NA,CASSPRVLTF,TGTGCCAGCAGTCCTCGCGTCCTGACTTTC
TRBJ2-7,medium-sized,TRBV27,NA,CASSLGQTYEQYF,TGTGCCAGCAGTTTAGGGCAGACCTACGAGCAGTACTTC
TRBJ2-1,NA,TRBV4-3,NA,CASSQGVAANNEQFF,TGCGCCAGCAGCCAAGGAGTAGCGGCTAACAATGAGCAGTTCTTC
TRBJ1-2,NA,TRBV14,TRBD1,CASSHFGQGYGYTF,TGTGCCAGCAGCCATTTCGGACAGGGGTATGGCTACACCTTC
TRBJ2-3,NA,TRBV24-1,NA,CATSDLTGSTDTQYF,TGTGCCACCAGTGATTTGACAGGGAGCACAGATACGCAGTATTTT
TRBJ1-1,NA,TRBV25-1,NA,CASSELFSGDTEAFF,TGTGCCAGCAGTGAACTTTTTTCGGGGGACACTGAAGCTTTCTTT
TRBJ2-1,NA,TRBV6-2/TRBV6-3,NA,CASTPDSLAHNEQFF,TGTGCCAGCACCCCGGACTCCCTTGCCCACAATGAGCAGTTCTTC
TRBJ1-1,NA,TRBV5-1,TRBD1,CASSQDRVRIDEAFF,TGCGCCAGCAGCCAGGACAGGGTTCGAATAGATGAAGCTTTCTTT
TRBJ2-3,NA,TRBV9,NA,CASSGDYHTQYF,TGTGCCAGCAGCGGAGACTACCATACGCAGTATTTT
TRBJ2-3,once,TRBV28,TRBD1,CASSLDRVGADTQYF,TGTGCCAGCAGTCTAGACAGGGTAGGGGCAGATACGCAGTATTTT
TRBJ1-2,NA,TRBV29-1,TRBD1,CSVGGQGADYGYTF,TGCAGCGTTGGGGGGCAGGGGGCGGACTATGGCTACACCTTC
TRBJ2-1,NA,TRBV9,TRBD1,CASSARQGSYNEQFF,TGTGCCAGCAGCGCTAGACAGGGTAGTTACAATGAGCAGTTCTTC
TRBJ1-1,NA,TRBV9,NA,CASSAPGNTEAFF,TGTGCCAGCAGCGCCCCGGGGAACACTGAAGCTTTCTTT
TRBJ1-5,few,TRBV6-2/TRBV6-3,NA,CASSYLGSGNQPQHF,TGTGCCAGCAGTTACCTCGGGTCGGGCAATCAGCCCCAGCATTTT
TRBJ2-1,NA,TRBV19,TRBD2,CASSNSGGPLNEQFF,TGTGCCAGTAGTAATAGCGGGGGGCCCCTCAATGAGCAGTTCTTC
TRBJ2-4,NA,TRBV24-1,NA,CATSDLVWQEAKNIQYF,TGTGCCACCAGTGATTTGGTTTGGCAGGAAGCCAAAAACATTCAGTACTTC